Included here is one T cell receptor beta chain sequence, with context. Per the germline V gene, CDR1 is MDHEN and CDR2 is SYDVKM. V lost 4 bases and J 3 bases, leaving 8 bases between the germline ends. The CDR3 covers 13 residues. The entry originates in a study of cytomegalovirus exposure and HLA in healthy donors. PCR was performed using 60 Vbeta and 13 Jbeta primers. TCRdb's copy holds only in-frame clones and misses some; the assay was immunoSEQ multiplex PCR. The table records 100,000 to 150,000 clones, about 83% of them present only once. V is TRBV28 and J is TRBJ2-3; a weak D match, TRBD1 (6 bases). The material sequenced was PBMCs. The sequence was obtained from a girl aged 2 to 9 in good health and CMV-seronegative. The CDR3 sequence is CASSSGHTDTQYF. Here the CDR3 DNA reads TGTGCCAGCAGTTCGGGACATACAGATACGCAGTATTTT.